This is a list of T cell receptor beta chains from one sample in a study of blood T cell repertoires in COVID-19. Sequenced by immunoSEQ multiplex PCR; TCRdb stores in-frame clones only, minus some. This sample has fewer than 200,000 clones; 81% occur once, and the top ten carry 10% to 15%. Sequencing was carried out using peripheral blood. These receptor sequences come from a woman older than 75 with COVID-19, enrolled during active disease. Each CDR3 is given with its conserved first and last residue. The D gene is left open where the match is weak. Clone sizes are given selectively: once, few, many, or a class where the clone is expanded.

J gene,clone size,D gene,CDR3 length,V gene,CDR3 protein,CDR3 DNA
TRBJ1-2,.,TRBD1,17,TRBV3-1/TRBV3-2,CASSPLSGTGTNYGYTF,TGTGCCAGCAGCCCGCTAAGCGGGACAGGTACCAACTATGGCTACACCTTC
TRBJ2-1,.,.,12,TRBV10-3,CAISDASEEQFF,TGTGCCATCAGTGACGCCAGCGAGGAGCAGTTCTTC
TRBJ2-7,.,TRBD1,14,TRBV19,CASTGQGASYEQYF,TGTGCCAGTACCGGACAGGGGGCATCCTACGAGCAGTACTTC
TRBJ1-1,.,.,12,TRBV24-1,CATSDPHRGAFF,TGTGCCACCAGTGATCCACACCGGGGGGCTTTCTTT
TRBJ1-4,.,.,13,TRBV19,CASSFRLGEKLFF,TGTGCCAGTAGTTTCAGACTGGGTGAAAAACTGTTTTTT
TRBJ1-2,.,TRBD1,14,TRBV6-5,CASSYSTGGYGYTF,TGTGCCAGCAGTTACTCGACAGGGGGCTATGGCTACACCTTC
TRBJ2-5,once,TRBD2,15,TRBV19,CASSGTSGYQETQYF,TGTGCCAGTAGCGGGACTAGCGGGTACCAAGAGACCCAGTACTTC
TRBJ2-2,few,TRBD1,12,TRBV2,CARGTGGGELFF,TGTGCCAGAGGGACAGGCGGGGGGGAGCTGTTTTTT
TRBJ2-7,.,.,14,TRBV28,CASSLGTGRGEQYF,TGTGCCAGCAGTTTGGGAACAGGGAGGGGCGAGCAGTACTTC
TRBJ1-2,.,.,15,TRBV11-2,CASSLDPGPNYGYTF,TGTGCCAGCAGCTTAGATCCAGGGCCTAACTATGGCTACACCTTC
TRBJ1-2,.,.,13,TRBV19,CASKGEGIYGYTF,TGTGCCAGTAAAGGGGAGGGGATCTATGGCTACACCTTC
TRBJ2-3,.,TRBD2,16,TRBV19,CASSIRVAGGSDTQYF,TGTGCCAGTAGTATCAGGGTAGCGGGGGGTTCGGATACGCAGTATTTT
TRBJ2-7,.,TRBD1,16,TRBV27,CASSLSAPGQGYEQYF,TGTGCCAGCAGTTTATCAGCTCCGGGACAGGGTTACGAGCAGTACTTC
TRBJ2-5,.,TRBD2,15,TRBV30,CAWTTRGALQETQYF,TGTGCCTGGACGACGCGGGGGGCCCTCCAAGAGACCCAGTACTTC
TRBJ1-4,.,.,16,TRBV19,CASSIPGDTTNEKLFF,TGTGCCAGTAGTATCCCGGGGGATACAACTAATGAAAAACTGTTTTTT
TRBJ1-5,.,TRBD1,14,TRBV4-1,CASSQRQGNQPQHF,TGCGCCAGCAGCCAACGACAGGGGAATCAGCCCCAGCATTTT
TRBJ2-5,once,.,13,TRBV2,CASSVNREETQYF,TGTGCCAGCAGTGTAAACAGGGAAGAGACCCAGTACTTC
TRBJ2-7,.,.,15,TRBV4-2,CASSQVVKGFYEQYF,TGTGCCAGCAGCCAAGTTGTTAAGGGGTTCTACGAGCAGTACTTC